One and the same sample provided the 2 T cell receptor beta chains below, sequenced in a study of blood T cell repertoires in COVID-19. Repertoires were generated with immunoSEQ multiplex PCR, while TCRdb's copy carries only in-frame clones and drops some. The sample carries over 120,000 clones, around 83% recorded once. Sequencing input: peripheral blood. These receptors were taken from a woman older than 75 with acute or convalescent COVID-19.

V gene TRBV7-9 combines with J gene TRBJ1-1, with D perhaps matching TRBD1 (6 bases). V lost 1 base and J lost 1, with 13 bases in between. There are 16 residues in the CDR3. Germline V CDR1 and CDR2: SEHNR, FQNEAQ (reference sequence). CDR3 loop: CASSLGAAGANTEAFF. CDR3 in DNA: TGTGCCAGCAGCTTAGGGGCGGCGGGGGCGAACACTGAAGCTTTCTTT. Using reference TRBV7-9 and TRBJ1-1 for the parts outside the CDR3, the full variable domain is DTGVSQNPRHKITKRGQNVTFRCDPISEHNRLYWYRQTLGQGPEFLTYFQNEAQLEKSRLLSDRFSAERPKGSFSTLEIQRTEQGDSAMYLCASSLGAAGANTEAFFGQGTRLTVV.

This chain joins TRBV19 and TRBJ2-4; a weak D match, TRBD2 (6 bases). CDR1 and CDR2 from the germline V gene are LNHDA and SQIVND (reference sequence). The CDR3 runs 15 residues. The V and J ends lost 1 base and 9 bases respectively, with 16 bases between them. The CDR3 region has the DNA TGTGCCAGTAGTATAGTGGGCGGGACGTCCTCCATTCAGTACTTC. It translates to CASSIVGGTSSIQYF.